Listed below are T cell receptor beta chains from one sample, sequenced in a study of blood T cell repertoires in COVID-19. Sequenced by immunoSEQ multiplex PCR; TCRdb stores in-frame clones only, minus some. The table shows under 200,000 clones, with about 80% occurring only once. The sample taken for sequencing was peripheral blood. The origin of the receptors is a human donor in a cohort sampled during active COVID-19. The CDR3 runs from the conserved cysteine through the conserved F or W. A D gene is named only where the DNA matches it firmly. Part of the rows lack a size; the others show once, few, many or a class for expanded clones.

d_call: TRBD2
clone_size: once
j_call: TRBJ2-5
v_call: TRBV10-3
cdr3_aa: CAISAGLGETQYF
cdr3_nt: TGTGCCATCAGTGCGGGACTAGGAGAGACCCAGTACTTC

d_call: NA
clone_size: NA
j_call: TRBJ2-1
v_call: TRBV9
cdr3_aa: CASSSRGLGSSYNEQFF
cdr3_nt: TGTGCCAGCAGCTCTAGAGGACTGGGAAGCTCCTACAATGAGCAGTTCTTC

d_call: TRBD1
clone_size: NA
j_call: TRBJ1-2
v_call: TRBV27
cdr3_aa: CASSPTGIYGYTF
cdr3_nt: TGTGCCAGCAGTCCGACAGGGATCTACGGCTACACCTTC

d_call: TRBD1
clone_size: NA
j_call: TRBJ2-3
v_call: TRBV4-2
cdr3_aa: CASSQDGTGWETDTQYF
cdr3_nt: TGTGCCAGCAGCCAAGATGGGACAGGGTGGGAAACAGATACGCAGTATTTT

d_call: NA
clone_size: NA
j_call: TRBJ1-1
v_call: TRBV7-9
cdr3_aa: CASSLALGNTEAFF
cdr3_nt: TGTGCCAGCAGCTTAGCGCTAGGGAACACTGAAGCTTTCTTT

d_call: TRBD2
clone_size: once
j_call: TRBJ2-5
v_call: TRBV7-9
cdr3_aa: CASRIGGMETQYF
cdr3_nt: TGTGCCAGCAGGATCGGGGGGATGGAGACCCAGTACTTC

d_call: NA
clone_size: NA
j_call: TRBJ2-5
v_call: TRBV9
cdr3_aa: CASSPSGGPQETQYF
cdr3_nt: TGTGCCAGCAGCCCCAGCGGTGGACCGCAAGAGACCCAGTACTTC

d_call: TRBD1
clone_size: NA
j_call: TRBJ2-6
v_call: TRBV5-1
cdr3_aa: CASSLEGAVGANVLTF
cdr3_nt: TGCGCCAGCAGCTTGGAGGGGGCCGTCGGGGCCAACGTCCTGACTTTC

d_call: NA
clone_size: NA
j_call: TRBJ1-2
v_call: TRBV25-1
cdr3_aa: CASSESEGLVSGYTF
cdr3_nt: TGTGCCAGCAGTGAATCAGAGGGTCTGGTTTCGGGCTACACCTTC

d_call: TRBD1
clone_size: once
j_call: TRBJ2-7
v_call: TRBV27
cdr3_aa: CASSTPRDRAREQYF
cdr3_nt: TGTGCCAGCAGTACCCCCCGGGACAGGGCTCGCGAGCAGTACTTC

d_call: NA
clone_size: once
j_call: TRBJ1-1
v_call: TRBV3-1/TRBV3-2
cdr3_aa: CASSQDRGWNTEAFF
cdr3_nt: TGTGCCAGCAGCCAAGACCGGGGTTGGAACACTGAAGCTTTCTTT

d_call: TRBD1
clone_size: NA
j_call: TRBJ1-1
v_call: TRBV10-1
cdr3_aa: CASSLNRGNTEAFF
cdr3_nt: TGCGCCAGCAGCTTAAACAGGGGGAACACTGAAGCTTTCTTT

d_call: NA
clone_size: NA
j_call: TRBJ2-7
v_call: TRBV23-1
cdr3_aa: CASPKGVGIDEQYF
cdr3_nt: TGCGCCAGCCCTAAAGGGGTGGGAATCGACGAGCAGTACTTC

d_call: TRBD1
clone_size: once
j_call: TRBJ2-2
v_call: TRBV27
cdr3_aa: CASTEVTGQGSGELFF
cdr3_nt: TGTGCCAGCACAGAGGTAACGGGACAGGGATCCGGGGAGCTGTTTTTT

d_call: NA
clone_size: NA
j_call: TRBJ1-1
v_call: TRBV9
cdr3_aa: CASSVADRMNTEAFF
cdr3_nt: TGTGCCAGCAGCGTAGCTGACAGGATGAACACTGAAGCTTTCTTT

d_call: NA
clone_size: NA
j_call: TRBJ2-7
v_call: TRBV6-5
cdr3_aa: CASSQDYLGYEQYF
cdr3_nt: TGTGCCAGCAGTCAGGACTACTTGGGGTACGAGCAGTACTTC

d_call: TRBD1
clone_size: NA
j_call: TRBJ2-7
v_call: TRBV6-5
cdr3_aa: CASSYRDRGPYEQYF
cdr3_nt: TGTGCCAGCAGTTACAGGGACAGGGGGCCCTACGAGCAGTACTTC

d_call: NA
clone_size: few
j_call: TRBJ2-2
v_call: TRBV9
cdr3_aa: CASSPLVGGTGELFF
cdr3_nt: TGTGCCAGCAGCCCCCTTGTGGGAGGCACCGGGGAGCTGTTTTTT

d_call: TRBD2
clone_size: NA
j_call: TRBJ2-1
v_call: TRBV7-2
cdr3_aa: CASSLELAGGHEQFF
cdr3_nt: TGTGCCAGCAGCTTAGAACTAGCGGGAGGCCATGAGCAGTTCTTC

d_call: TRBD2
clone_size: NA
j_call: TRBJ2-7
v_call: TRBV11-2
cdr3_aa: CASSPLKGLAGGSSYEQYF
cdr3_nt: TGTGCCAGCAGCCCCCTAAAGGGACTAGCGGGAGGGAGCTCCTACGAGCAGTACTTC

d_call: TRBD1
clone_size: few
j_call: TRBJ2-7
v_call: TRBV18
cdr3_aa: CASSPRETGFYEQYF
cdr3_nt: TGTGCCAGCTCACCACGAGAGACAGGGTTCTACGAGCAGTACTTC

d_call: TRBD1
clone_size: NA
j_call: TRBJ2-7
v_call: TRBV28
cdr3_aa: CASRRSGTGVYEQYF
cdr3_nt: TGTGCCAGCAGAAGATCCGGGACAGGGGTTTACGAGCAGTACTTC

d_call: TRBD1
clone_size: NA
j_call: TRBJ2-3
v_call: TRBV18
cdr3_aa: CASSPPRGGLDTQYF
cdr3_nt: TGTGCCAGCTCACCACCCCGAGGGGGCCTAGATACGCAGTATTTT

d_call: TRBD1
clone_size: NA
j_call: TRBJ1-2
v_call: TRBV11-2
cdr3_aa: CASSLEGGQGMSYTF
cdr3_nt: TGTGCCAGCAGCTTAGAGGGGGGACAGGGGATGAGCTACACCTTC

d_call: NA
clone_size: few
j_call: TRBJ2-7
v_call: TRBV10-2
cdr3_aa: CASSARQAYEQYF
cdr3_nt: TGCGCCAGCAGCGCCAGACAGGCCTACGAGCAGTACTTC

d_call: TRBD1
clone_size: NA
j_call: TRBJ2-7
v_call: TRBV9
cdr3_aa: CASSGEDRGRYEQYF
cdr3_nt: TGTGCCAGCAGCGGGGAGGACAGGGGGAGGTACGAGCAGTACTTC

d_call: NA
clone_size: NA
j_call: TRBJ2-3
v_call: TRBV6-2/TRBV6-3
cdr3_aa: CASSIAWGTDTQYF
cdr3_nt: TGTGCCAGCAGTATAGCTTGGGGCACAGATACGCAGTATTTT

d_call: NA
clone_size: NA
j_call: TRBJ2-1
v_call: TRBV7-2
cdr3_aa: CASSKTITYNEQFF
cdr3_nt: TGTGCCAGCAGCAAGACTATCACCTACAATGAGCAGTTCTTC